Listed below are T cell receptor beta chains from one sample, sequenced in a study of blood T cells in healthy people across ages. MiXCR, applied by TCRdb to the 5' RACE reads, yields one record per CDR3 protein. In the table there are approximately 800,000 distinct CDR3 sequences, roughly 25% of which are singletons. This sample also belongs to another study, concerning T cells of mothers and their children.

The sequencing sample was made of blood. Receptors were obtained from a boy younger than 18 in good health. Each CDR3 is given without its conserved first and last residue. The order of the fields is J gene, V gene, CDR3 protein.

>TRBJ2-7|TRBV28
ASRGQGDLYEQY
>TRBJ2-1|TRBV20-1
SADTGYSDEQF
>TRBJ1-2|TRBV4-2
ASSRDGAEDYGYT
>TRBJ2-7|TRBV6-1
ASSPALRSFVGVEQY
>TRBJ1-4|TRBV11-2
ASSSLRGEKLF
>TRBJ2-7|TRBV27
ASSLFGQGGFYEQY
>TRBJ2-1|TRBV20-1
SARGSVAYNEQF
>TRBJ2-7|TRBV14
ASSQDFRGYEQY
>TRBJ2-4|TRBV5-1
ASSLAVGPEGIQY
>TRBJ2-1|TRBV5-1
ASSPLQGFVYEQF
>TRBJ1-2|TRBV5-1
ASSPSKQQTYGYA
>TRBJ2-2|TRBV11-1
ASSREAGTGPSGELF
>TRBJ2-1|TRBV6-2/TRBV6-3
ASSQWTGSSYNEQF
>TRBJ2-7|TRBV20-1
SARDRRQGRSYEQY
>TRBJ2-1|TRBV12-3/TRBV12-4
ASSFGGTSGNEQF
>TRBJ2-4|TRBV7-2
ASSPGRGGNIQY
>TRBJ1-2|TRBV20-1
SARDQRAGDYGYT
>TRBJ2-3|TRBV4-1
ASSQAYGGAADTQY
>TRBJ1-4|TRBV7-9
ASSLKGQFNEKLF
>TRBJ2-1|TRBV30
AWSVPSGGNNEQF
>TRBJ2-4|TRBV4-1
ASSQGLRGLAKNIQY
>TRBJ1-6|TRBV7-9
ASSLAFDTSYNSPLH
>TRBJ2-5|TRBV5-1
ASSTQGGETQY
>TRBJ2-5|TRBV6-1
ASSFRESAWETQY